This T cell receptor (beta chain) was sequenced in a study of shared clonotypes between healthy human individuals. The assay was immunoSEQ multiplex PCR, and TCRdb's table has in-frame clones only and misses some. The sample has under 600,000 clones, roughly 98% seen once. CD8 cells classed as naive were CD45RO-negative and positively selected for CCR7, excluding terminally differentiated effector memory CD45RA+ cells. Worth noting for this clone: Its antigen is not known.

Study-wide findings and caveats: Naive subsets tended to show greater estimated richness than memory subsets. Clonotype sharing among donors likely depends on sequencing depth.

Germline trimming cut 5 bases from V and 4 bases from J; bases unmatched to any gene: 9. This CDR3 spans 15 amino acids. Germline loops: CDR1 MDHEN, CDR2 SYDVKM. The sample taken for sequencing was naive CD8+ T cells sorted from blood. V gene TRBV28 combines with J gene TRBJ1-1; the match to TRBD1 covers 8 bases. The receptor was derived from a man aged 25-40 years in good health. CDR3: CASSEPTGEITEAFF. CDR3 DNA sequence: TGTGCCAGCAGTGAGCCGACAGGGGAGATCACTGAAGCTTTCTTT. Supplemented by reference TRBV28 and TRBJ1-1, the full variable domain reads DVKVTQSSRYLVKRTGEKVFLECVQDMDHENMFWYRQDPGLGLRLIYFSYDVKMKEKGDIPEGYSVSREKKERFSLILESASTNQTSMYLCASSEPTGEITEAFFGQGTRLTVV.